The 24 T cell receptor beta chains presented below share a single source sample, sequenced in a study of T cells in Graves' hyperthyroidism and ophthalmopathy. The investigators amplified TCR beta CDR3 regions from RNA transcripts. The primer set for the first-round RT-PCR of the TCR CDR3 was HTBI. TCRdb itself ran the multiplex PCR reads through MiXCR, one entry per CDR3 protein. This table holds fewer than 650,000 distinct CDR3 sequences, about 46% found once. The sample consisted of peripheral blood or thyroid tissue (not recorded which). These receptors came from an adult woman with Graves' disease, either hyperthyroidism or ophthalmopathy (not recorded which).

This clonotype was detected ten times or more. V usage is TRBV3-1 and J usage is TRBJ1-6; D perhaps matches TRBD1 (5 bases). Deletions cut 6 bases from V and 0 bases from J, with 9 bases between. The V gene's germline CDR1 is LGHDT and CDR2 YNNKEL (reference sequence). The CDR3 length is 15 residues. For the CDR3, the DNA is TGTGCCAGCAGACAGGACCACTCCTATAATTCACCCCTCCACTTT. The encoded protein is CASRQDHSYNSPLHF.

This clonotype appeared a few times. As DNA, the CDR3 is TGTGCCAGCAGCTTAAGTTTTGGGAACTACGAGCAGTACTTC. It translates to CASSLSFGNYEQYF. The gene calls are TRBV7-3 and TRBJ2-7; D is ambiguous. Per germline, CDR1 SGHTA and CDR2 FQGTGA. Trimming removed 1 base at V and 3 bases at J, with 10 bases between. CDR3 length equals 14 residues.

The genes are TRBV10-3 and TRBJ2-3; a possible D gene is TRBD2 (5 bases). The CDR3 is 11 residues long. CDR1 ENHRY and CDR2 SYGVKD come from the germline V gene. V lost 10 bases, J lost 8 bases, and 13 bases lay in between. The CDR3 bases are TGTGCCACCAGAGGCGAGGGTACGCAGTATTTT. This sequence encodes CATRGEGTQYF.

This clonotype has more than one count but fewer than ten. The chain has TRBV6-5 and TRBJ2-2; maybe TRBD2 (6 bases). The V gene lost 6 bases and the J gene lost 5 bases, with 16 bases spanning the gap. Germline V gene lookup returns CDR1 MNHEY and CDR2 SVGAGI. The CDR3 spans 15 residues. The CDR3 here is CASSTSPTRTGELFF. CDR3 bases: TGTGCCAGCAGCACTAGCCCCACCAGGACCGGGGAGCTGTTTTTT.

In nucleotides, the CDR3 is TGTGCCAGTTCAGTGGGGACAGGGTATGGCAATCAGCCCCAGCATTTT. The encoded protein is CASSVGTGYGNQPQHF. The chain carries TRBV19 and TRBJ1-5; 9 bases line up with TRBD1. The CDR3 has 16 amino acids. Germline V lookup: CDR1 LNHDA, CDR2 SQIVND (reference sequence). Trimming removed 8 bases from V and 2 bases from J; junction bases left unmatched: 10.

This clonotype was found many times. The chain couples TRBV10-3 to TRBJ2-5; D call uncertain. Germline V lookup: CDR1 ENHRY, CDR2 SYGVKD. The germline V and J ends were trimmed by 10 bases and 3 bases, with 12 bases remaining between them. The CDR3 length is 12 residues. For the CDR3, the DNA is TGTGCCACCAACGCTCCAGAAGAGACCCAGTACTTC. Residues: CATNAPEETQYF.

The V gene is TRBV2, the J gene TRBJ1-4, with D unresolved. Germline V gene data show CDR1 as SNHLY and CDR2 as FYNNEI. The germline V and J ends were trimmed by 8 bases and 0 bases, with 10 bases remaining between them. The length of the CDR3 is 14 residues. The CDR3 nucleotides read TGTGCCAGCGGCCGTGGAACAACTAATGAAAAACTGTTTTTT. Translated: CASGRGTTNEKLFF.

This clonotype occurred many times. The rearrangement joins TRBV2 to TRBJ2-1; D is uncertain. The CDR3 length is 11 residues. Germline CDR1 SNHLY, CDR2 FYNNEI. The V end lost 8 bases, the J end lost 4 bases, and 6 bases lay between the germline ends. As DNA, the CDR3 is TGTGCCAGCTTAGAGTACAATGAGCAGTTCTTC. Translating it yields CASLEYNEQFF.

This clonotype came up a few times. The CDR3 is CSVAGGLAGGNEQFF. The CDR3 coding sequence is TGCAGCGTTGCTGGGGGACTAGCGGGAGGAAATGAGCAGTTCTTC. The chain links TRBV29-1 to TRBJ2-1; 15 bases match TRBD2. The germline V gene has CDR1 SQVTM and CDR2 ANQGSEA. CDR3 length: 15 amino acids. After removal of 4 bases from V and 7 bases from J, the junction contained 5 bases not matched to a gene.

This clonotype was detected only a few times. This chain uses TRBV7-2 with TRBJ2-3; 10 nucleotides line up with TRBD2. The CDR3 length is 15 residues. Germline values: CDR1 SGHTA, CDR2 FQGNSA. J was trimmed by 5 bases and V by 4 bases; bases with no gene match: 6. CDR3 nucleotides: TGTGCCAGCAGCTACAGCGGGGGGGGGATAGATACGCAGTATTTT. Residues: CASSYSGGGIDTQYF.

The genes are TRBV6-1 and TRBJ2-2; TRBD1 aligns across 8 bases. The length of the CDR3 is 13 residues. V trimming: 6 bases; J trimming: 4 bases; junction bases outside the gene matches: 1. Germline CDR1 reads MNHNS; CDR2 reads SASEGT. CDR3 region: CASRTGATGELFF. DNA for the CDR3: TGTGCCAGCAGGACAGGGGCCACCGGGGAGCTGTTTTTT.

This clonotype has only one observation. The V call is TRBV7-3, the J call TRBJ1-1; the D is unclear. Germline V gene lookup returns CDR1 SGHTA and CDR2 FQGTGA. The CDR3 consists of 12 residues. V dropped 5 bases and J dropped 5 bases, with 9 bases sitting between them. The CDR3 is CASSQTETEAFF. The CDR3 nucleotides read TGTGCCAGCAGCCAAACGGAAACTGAAGCTTTCTTT.

The chain recombines TRBV5-1 with TRBJ1-1; 12 nucleotides align to TRBD1. Trimming took 3 bases from V and 1 from J; bases not matched to a gene: 10. This CDR3 has 18 amino acids. Per germline, CDR1 SGHRS and CDR2 YFSETQ. The CDR3 DNA follows: TGCGCCAGCAGCTGGGCCGGGACAGGGGGCGCGAAGAACACTGAAGCTTTCTTT. It yields the protein CASSWAGTGGAKNTEAFF.

This chain links TRBV7-2 with TRBJ1-3, with 7 bases identical to TRBD1. From germline, CDR1 is SGHTA and CDR2 FQGNSA. The CDR3 runs 15 residues. J gave up 1 base and V 5 bases, and 5 bases lay outside the gene matches. As DNA, the CDR3 is TGTGCCAGCAGCCGCGCGACAGGGTCTGGAAACACCATATATTTT. It is translated as CASSRATGSGNTIYF.

The chain is built from TRBV7-9 and TRBJ2-5; 9 nucleotides line up with TRBD2. Gene TRBJ2-7 matches the end of the DNA better, so the J call may be wrong. CDR3 length: 14 residues. Germline V CDR1 and CDR2: SEHNR, FQNEAQ (reference sequence). Written as DNA, the CDR3 is TGTGCCAGCAGCCTAAGACTAGCGGTTGACGAGCAGTACTTC. Residues: CASSLRLAVDEQYF.

As concerns this clonotype: Being one base from a much bigger clone, this may be a read error. The chain is built from TRBV28 and TRBJ1-5; D gene uncertain. Trimming removed 6 bases from V and 3 bases from J, with 9 bases in between. Per germline, CDR1 MDHEN and CDR2 SYDVKM. CDR3 size: 13 residues. CDR3 protein: CASSQQYNQPQHF. In DNA, the CDR3 is TGTGCCAGCAGCCAACAGTACAATCAGCCCCAGCATTTT.

In its sample, this clonotype was seen many times. V usage is TRBV29-1 and J usage is TRBJ2-7; D unresolved. CDR1 and CDR2 from the germline V gene are SQVTM and ANQGSEA. There are 12 residues in the CDR3. The V end was cut by 4 bases, the J end by 9 bases, with 16 bases between. CDR3 nucleotide sequence: TGCAGCGTTGTAGGAGAATACGAGCGGCAGTACTTC. Protein product: CSVVGEYERQYF.

This clonotype was seen a single time. The rearrangement uses TRBV20-1 and TRBJ2-5, with D maybe TRBD2 (6 bases). V was clipped by 1 base and J by 7 bases, with 10 bases between them. The CDR3 is 12 amino acids. Per the germline V gene, CDR1 is DFQATT and CDR2 is SNEGSKA (reference sequence). The CDR3 DNA reads TGCAGTGCTAGAGTTGACGGGAGGACCCAGTACTTC. Its protein product is CSARVDGRTQYF.

The rearrangement uses TRBV24-1 and TRBJ1-5, with TRBD1 matching 8 bases. The CDR3 covers 12 residues. J was trimmed by 11 bases and V by 4 bases; bases with no gene match: 3. Germline lookup yields CDR1 KGHDR and CDR2 SFDVKD. CDR3 residues: CATSERTGSQHF. DNA of the CDR3: TGTGCCACCAGTGAGCGGACAGGGTCCCAGCATTTT.

As regards this clonotype: Just one base apart from a much larger clone, this may be a read error. CDR3: CASSEWEVSPLHF. The CDR3 bases are TGTGCCAGCAGTGAATGGGAGGTATCACCCCTCCACTTT. The chain couples TRBV25-1 to TRBJ1-6; D gene unclear. This CDR3 has 13 amino acids. Germline V gene data show CDR1 as MGHDK and CDR2 as SYGVNS. Trimming pared 1 base from V and 10 bases from J, leaving 8 bases between.

The chain couples TRBV11-2 to TRBJ2-7, with TRBD2 matching over 10 bases. CDR3 length: 17 amino acids. The V segment lost 3 bases and the J segment 0 bases; nucleotides outside the gene matches: 8. In germline, CDR1 is SGHAT, CDR2 FQNNGV. For the CDR3, the DNA is TGTGCCAGCAGCTTCACCGCAGCGGGAGGGTCCTCCTACGAGCAGTACTTC. This translates into CASSFTAAGGSSYEQYF.

This sequence joins TRBV10-3 and TRBJ1-2; tentative D call: TRBD1 (5 bases). Germline CDR1 and CDR2: ENHRY and SYGVKD. Trimming took 7 bases from V and 7 from J, leaving 22 bases between them. The CDR3 is 15 amino acids. DNA for the CDR3: TGTGCCATCAACCCTCGGGCCAGGGCTTCTGGTGGCTACACCTTC. Protein: CAINPRARASGGYTF.

V is TRBV7-9 and J is TRBJ2-5; D might be TRBD1 (6 bases). Germline lookup yields CDR1 SEHNR and CDR2 FQNEAQ (reference sequence). This CDR3 is 15 amino acids long. Between the trimmed V and J ends, which lost 5 bases and 0 bases, there was a span of 13 bases. CDR3 in amino acids: CASSSRTDHQETQYF. The CDR3 DNA reads TGTGCCAGCAGCAGTCGGACAGATCACCAAGAGACCCAGTACTTC.

V usage is TRBV15 and J usage is TRBJ2-5; 7 bases agree with TRBD2. Germline CDR1 and CDR2: LNHNV and YYDKDF (reference sequence). Trimming removed 3 bases from V and 5 bases from J; junction bases left unmatched: 6. This CDR3 is 14 amino acids long. The CDR3 DNA reads TGTGCCACCAGCAGTGAGTGGCGGGGGGAGACCCAGTACTTC. Its protein is CATSSEWRGETQYF. Combining the CDR3 with reference TRBV15 and TRBJ2-5 gives the whole variable domain DAMVIQNPRYQVTQFGKPVTLSCSQTLNHNVMYWYQQKSSQAPKLLFHYYDKDFNNEADTPDNFQSRRPNTSFCFLDIRSPGLGDTAMYLCATSSEWRGETQYFGPGTRLLVL.